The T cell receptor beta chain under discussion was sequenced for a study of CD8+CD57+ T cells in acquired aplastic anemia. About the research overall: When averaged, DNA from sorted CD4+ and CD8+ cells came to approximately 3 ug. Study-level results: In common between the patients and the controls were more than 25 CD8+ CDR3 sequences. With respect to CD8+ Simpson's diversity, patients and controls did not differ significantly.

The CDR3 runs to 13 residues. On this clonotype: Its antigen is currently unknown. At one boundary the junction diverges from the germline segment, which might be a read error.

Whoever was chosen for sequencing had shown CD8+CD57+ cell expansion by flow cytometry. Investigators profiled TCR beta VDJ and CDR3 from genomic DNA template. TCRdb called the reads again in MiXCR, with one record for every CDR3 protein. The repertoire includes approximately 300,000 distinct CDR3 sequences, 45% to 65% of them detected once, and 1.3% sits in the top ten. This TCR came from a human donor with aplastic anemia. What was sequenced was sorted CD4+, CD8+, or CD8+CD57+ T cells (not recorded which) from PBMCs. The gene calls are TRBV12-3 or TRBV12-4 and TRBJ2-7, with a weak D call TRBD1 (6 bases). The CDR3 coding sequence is TGTGCCAGCAGTTCACAGGGTTACTCTGGAAACACCTTC. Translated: CASSSQGYSGNTF.